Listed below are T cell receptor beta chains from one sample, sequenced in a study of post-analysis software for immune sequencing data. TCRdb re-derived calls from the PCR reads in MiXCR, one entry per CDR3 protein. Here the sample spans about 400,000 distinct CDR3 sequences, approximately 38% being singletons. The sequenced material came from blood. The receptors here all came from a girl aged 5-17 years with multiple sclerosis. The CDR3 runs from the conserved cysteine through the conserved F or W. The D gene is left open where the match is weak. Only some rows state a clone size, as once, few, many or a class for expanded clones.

CASSLLLRDGTSYEQYF	TGTGCCAGCAGCTTACTCCTCCGGGACGGGACCTCCTACGAACAGTACTTC	TRBV7-9	TRBJ2-7	NA	NA
CASQGGTVYGYTF	TGTGCCAGCCAGGGTGGGACAGTCTATGGCTACACCTTC	TRBV2	TRBJ1-2	NA	TRBD1
CSASRADEQFF	TGCAGTGCTTCGCGTGCGGATGAGCAGTTCTTC	TRBV20-1	TRBJ2-1	NA	NA
CAISRGTGDYGYTF	TGTGCCATCAGCCGAGGAACGGGGGACTATGGCTACACCTTC	TRBV10-3	TRBJ1-2	NA	NA
CASSESQGRYEKLFF	TGTGCCAGCAGCGAGAGCCAGGGTCGGTATGAAAAACTGTTTTTT	TRBV21-1	TRBJ1-4	NA	NA
CASSRDRNEKLFF	TGTGCCAGCAGCCGCGACAGGAATGAAAAACTGTTTTTT	TRBV14	TRBJ1-4	NA	NA
CASEGENYGYTF	TGTGCCAGCGAAGGGGAGAACTATGGCTACACCTTC	TRBV25-1	TRBJ1-2	NA	NA
CSVPPGTGYGYTF	TGCAGTGTTCCTCCCGGGACAGGCTATGGCTACACCTTC	TRBV20-1	TRBJ1-2	NA	TRBD1
CASSQDPGGAAQETQYF	TGCGCCAGCAGCCAAGATCCCGGCGGGGCGGCCCAAGAGACCCAGTACTTC	TRBV4-1	TRBJ2-5	few	NA
CSATTRDLVMGQYF	TGCAGTGCCACGACCCGGGATCTGGTTATGGGGCAGTACTTC	TRBV20-1	TRBJ2-7	NA	NA
CAWQVRGGYGYTF	TGTGCCTGGCAGGTTCGAGGGGGGTATGGCTACACCTTC	TRBV30	TRBJ1-2	once	NA
CASSLRSGGSSYEQYF	TGTGCCAGCAGCTTGCGTTCCGGCGGGAGCTCCTACGAGCAGTACTTC	TRBV5-6	TRBJ2-7	few	TRBD2
CASKAGGDYEQYF	TGTGCCAGCAAGGCGGGAGGAGACTACGAGCAGTACTTC	TRBV2	TRBJ2-7	NA	TRBD2
CASSSVRLAGGPQSREQFF	TGTGCCAGCAGTTCTGTCCGACTAGCGGGGGGGCCTCAGTCTAGGGAGCAGTTCTTC	TRBV12-3/TRBV12-4	TRBJ2-1	few	TRBD2
CASSLGTGGIEATNEKLFF	TGTGCCAGCAGCTTGGGGACAGGGGGAATAGAGGCAACTAATGAAAAACTGTTTTTT	TRBV5-7	TRBJ1-4	few	TRBD1
CASSLEGRAGTDTQYF	TGCGCCAGCAGCTTAGAGGGACGGGCAGGCACAGATACGCAGTATTTT	TRBV5-1	TRBJ2-3	few	NA
CASRSTGEDTEAFF	TGTGCCAGCAGATCGACAGGGGAGGACACTGAAGCTTTCTTT	TRBV6-4	TRBJ1-1	few	TRBD1
CASEGGTTNTGELFF	TGCGCCAGCGAGGGGGGCACTACGAACACCGGGGAGCTGTTTTTT	TRBV5-1	TRBJ2-2	NA	NA
CASSLDGPMNTEAFF	TGTGCCAGCAGCTTAGATGGGCCCATGAACACTGAAGCTTTCTTT	TRBV11-1	TRBJ1-1	NA	NA
CASLDSSSYNEQFF	TGTGCCAGCCTGGACAGTAGCTCCTACAATGAGCAGTTCTTC	TRBV7-9	TRBJ2-1	NA	NA
CASSPRDNANEKLFF	TGTGCCAGCAGTCCCCGGGACAACGCTAATGAAAAACTGTTTTTT	TRBV6-5	TRBJ1-4	NA	NA
CASSQEGDRGLGEQYF	TGTGCCAGCAGCCAAGAGGGAGACAGGGGGCTAGGTGAGCAGTACTTC	TRBV4-2	TRBJ2-7	few	TRBD1
CASSLETGKQYF	TGCGCCAGCAGCTTGGAGACAGGGAAGCAGTACTTC	TRBV5-1	TRBJ2-7	NA	TRBD1
CASSAGQGGGSPLHF	TGTGCCAGCAGCGCCGGACAGGGAGGAGGATCACCCCTCCACTTT	TRBV7-2	TRBJ1-6	NA	TRBD1
CSASLTGGYGYTF	TGCAGTGCTAGTTTGACGGGGGGGTATGGCTACACCTTC	TRBV20-1	TRBJ1-2	few	NA
CASSQDWGGLKGYTF	TGCGCCAGCAGCCAAGATTGGGGGGGACTGAAAGGCTACACCTTC	TRBV4-3	TRBJ1-2	NA	NA
CASRRDARTDTQYF	TGTGCCAGCAGGAGGGACGCCCGCACAGATACGCAGTATTTT	TRBV5-6	TRBJ2-3	few	NA
CASTAYGIAQYF	TGTGCCAGCACGGCCTACGGGATAGCCCAGTACTTC	TRBV2	TRBJ2-5	few	NA